The entry that follows covers one TCR beta chain sequence. Its antigen remains unidentified. The data stem from a study of OX40 agonist ivuxolimab in advanced cancers. Across the study: The dose of intravenous ivuxolimab that patients received every 2 weeks ranged from 0.01 to 10 mg/kg. Study-wide results and caveats: CD8+ T cells were the subset that, on average, had more expanded clones than CD4+.

Profiled with immunoSEQ multiplex PCR; TCRdb holds only in-frame clones, not every one. Of about 120,000 clones listed, just over 90% are singletons. Trimming pared 4 bases from V and 2 bases from J, leaving 7 bases between. This CDR3 has 13 residues. CDR1 is SGDLS, CDR2 YYNGEE, per germline. The chain joins TRBV9 to TRBJ2-4; no clear D. This sample comprised CD4+ or CD8+ T cells sorted from blood, obtained in a trial of the OX40 agonist ivuxolimab. The receptor's source is an adult with an advanced solid tumor such as melanoma, head and neck, liver or kidney cancer. CDR3 in DNA: TGTGCCAGCAGCTCTAATTCCAAAAACATTCAGTACTTC. This encodes CASSSNSKNIQYF.